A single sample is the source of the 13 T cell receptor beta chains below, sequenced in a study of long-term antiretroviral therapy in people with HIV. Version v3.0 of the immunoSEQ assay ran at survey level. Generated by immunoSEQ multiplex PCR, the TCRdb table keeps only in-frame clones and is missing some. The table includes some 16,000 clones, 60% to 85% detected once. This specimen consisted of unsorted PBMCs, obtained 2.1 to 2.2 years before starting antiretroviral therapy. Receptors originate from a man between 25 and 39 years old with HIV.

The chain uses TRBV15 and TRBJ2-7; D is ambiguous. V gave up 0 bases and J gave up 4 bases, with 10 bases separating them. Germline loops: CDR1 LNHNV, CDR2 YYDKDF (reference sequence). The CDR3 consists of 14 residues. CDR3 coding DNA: TGTGCCACCAGCAGAGACTGGGCGGATTACGAGCAGTACTTC. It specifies CATSRDWADYEQYF.

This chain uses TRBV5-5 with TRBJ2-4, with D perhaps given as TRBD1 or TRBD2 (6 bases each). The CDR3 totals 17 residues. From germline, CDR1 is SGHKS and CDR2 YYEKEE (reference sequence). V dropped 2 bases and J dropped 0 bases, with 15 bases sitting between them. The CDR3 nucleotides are TGTGCCAGCAGCTTTGAGGGGGGTGGGACAGCCAAAAACATTCAGTACTTC. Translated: CASSFEGGGTAKNIQYF.

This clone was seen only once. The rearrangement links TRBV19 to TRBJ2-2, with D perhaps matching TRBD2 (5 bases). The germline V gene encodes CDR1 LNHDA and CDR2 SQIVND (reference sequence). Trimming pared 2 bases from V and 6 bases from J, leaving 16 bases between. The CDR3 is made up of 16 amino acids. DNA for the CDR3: TGTGCCAGTAGTATATTTTCGGGGTTGAGATCCGGGGAGCTGTTTTTT. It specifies CASSIFSGLRSGELFF.

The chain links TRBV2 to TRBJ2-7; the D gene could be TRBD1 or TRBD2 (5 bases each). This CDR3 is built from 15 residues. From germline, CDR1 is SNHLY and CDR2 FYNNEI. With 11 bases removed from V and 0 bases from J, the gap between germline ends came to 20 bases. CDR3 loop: CAGQGRQQSSYEQYF. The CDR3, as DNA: TGTGCCGGACAAGGGAGACAACAGAGCTCCTACGAGCAGTACTTC.

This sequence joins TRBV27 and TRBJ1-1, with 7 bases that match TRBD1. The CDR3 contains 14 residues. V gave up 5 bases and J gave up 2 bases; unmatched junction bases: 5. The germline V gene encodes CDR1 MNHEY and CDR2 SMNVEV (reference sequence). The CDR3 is CASSQRQGNTEAFF. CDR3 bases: TGTGCCAGCAGTCAAAGACAGGGAAACACTGAAGCTTTCTTT.

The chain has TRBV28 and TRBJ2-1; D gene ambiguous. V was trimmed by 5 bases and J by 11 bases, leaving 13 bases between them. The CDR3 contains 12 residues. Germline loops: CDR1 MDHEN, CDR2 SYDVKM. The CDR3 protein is CASSPLGVKQFF. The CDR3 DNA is TGTGCCAGCAGTCCCCTAGGAGTAAAGCAGTTCTTC.

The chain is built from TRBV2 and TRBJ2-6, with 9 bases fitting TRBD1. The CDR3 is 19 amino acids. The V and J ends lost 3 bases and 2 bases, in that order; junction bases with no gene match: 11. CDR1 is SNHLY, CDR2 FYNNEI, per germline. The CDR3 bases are TGTGCCAGCAGTGATTGGGGGACAGGGACAAAACCTGGGGCCAACGTCCTGACTTTC. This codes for CASSDWGTGTKPGANVLTF. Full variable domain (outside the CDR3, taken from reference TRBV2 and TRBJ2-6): EPEVTQTPSHQVTQMGQEVILRCVPISNHLYFYWYRQILGQKVEFLVSFYNNEISEKSEIFDDQFSVERPDGSNFTLKIRSTKLEDSAMYFCASSDWGTGTKPGANVLTFGAGSRLTVL.

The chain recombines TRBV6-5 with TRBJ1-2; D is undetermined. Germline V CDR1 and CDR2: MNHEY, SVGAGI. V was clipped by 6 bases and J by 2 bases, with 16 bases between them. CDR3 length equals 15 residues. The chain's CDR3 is CASSSTGQTNYGYTF. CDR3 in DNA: TGTGCCAGCAGCTCTACGGGCCAAACGAACTATGGCTACACCTTC.

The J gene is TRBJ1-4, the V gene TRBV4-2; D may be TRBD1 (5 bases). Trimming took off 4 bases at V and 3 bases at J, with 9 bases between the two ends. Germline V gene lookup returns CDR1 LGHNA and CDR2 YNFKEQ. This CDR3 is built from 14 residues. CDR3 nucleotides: TGTGCCAGCAGCCCTGGGGGAGCTAATGAAAAACTGTTTTTT. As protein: CASSPGGANEKLFF.

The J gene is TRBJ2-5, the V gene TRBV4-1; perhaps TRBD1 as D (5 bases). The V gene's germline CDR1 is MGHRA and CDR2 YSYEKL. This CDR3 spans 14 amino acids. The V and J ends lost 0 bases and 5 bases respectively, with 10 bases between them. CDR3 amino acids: CASSQDRVGETQYF. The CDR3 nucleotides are TGCGCCAGCAGCCAAGACAGGGTGGGCGAGACCCAGTACTTC.

CDR3 DNA: TGTGCCAGCACCTACGCCGGGGCCGGCGCAGATACGCAGTATTTT. It translates to CASTYAGAGADTQYF. The chain is built from TRBV7-9 and TRBJ2-3, with D perhaps given as TRBD1 or TRBD2 (5 bases each). Trimming shortened V by 7 bases and J by 4 bases, and 18 bases separated the two germline ends. The germline V gene has CDR1 SEHNR and CDR2 FQNEAQ (reference sequence). This CDR3 is built from 15 residues.

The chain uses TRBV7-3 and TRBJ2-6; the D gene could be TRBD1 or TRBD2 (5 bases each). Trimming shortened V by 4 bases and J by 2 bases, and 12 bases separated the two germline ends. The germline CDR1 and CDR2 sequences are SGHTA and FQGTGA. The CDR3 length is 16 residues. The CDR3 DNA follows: TGTGCCAGCAGCTCCCCTAGAGGGGCTGGGGCCAACGTCCTGACTTTC. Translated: CASSSPRGAGANVLTF. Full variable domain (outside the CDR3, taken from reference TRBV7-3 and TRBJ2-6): GAGVSQTPSNKVTEKGKYVELRCDPISGHTALYWYRQSLGQGPEFLIYFQGTGAADDSGLPNDRFFAVRPEGSVSTLKIQRTERGDSAVYLCASSSPRGAGANVLTFGAGSRLTVL.

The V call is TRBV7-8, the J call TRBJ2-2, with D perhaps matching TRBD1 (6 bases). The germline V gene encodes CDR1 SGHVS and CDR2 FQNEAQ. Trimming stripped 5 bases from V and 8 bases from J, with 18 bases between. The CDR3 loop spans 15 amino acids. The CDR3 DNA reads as TGTGCCAGCAGCGACTCGCTCAGGGGCGAAGGGGAGCTGTTTTTT. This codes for CASSDSLRGEGELFF. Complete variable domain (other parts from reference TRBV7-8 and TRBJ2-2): GAGVSQSPRYKVAKRGQDVALRCDPISGHVSLFWYQQALGQGPEFLTYFQNEAQLDKSGLPSDRFFAERPEGSVSTLKIQRTQQEDSAVYLCASSDSLRGEGELFFGEGSRLTVL.